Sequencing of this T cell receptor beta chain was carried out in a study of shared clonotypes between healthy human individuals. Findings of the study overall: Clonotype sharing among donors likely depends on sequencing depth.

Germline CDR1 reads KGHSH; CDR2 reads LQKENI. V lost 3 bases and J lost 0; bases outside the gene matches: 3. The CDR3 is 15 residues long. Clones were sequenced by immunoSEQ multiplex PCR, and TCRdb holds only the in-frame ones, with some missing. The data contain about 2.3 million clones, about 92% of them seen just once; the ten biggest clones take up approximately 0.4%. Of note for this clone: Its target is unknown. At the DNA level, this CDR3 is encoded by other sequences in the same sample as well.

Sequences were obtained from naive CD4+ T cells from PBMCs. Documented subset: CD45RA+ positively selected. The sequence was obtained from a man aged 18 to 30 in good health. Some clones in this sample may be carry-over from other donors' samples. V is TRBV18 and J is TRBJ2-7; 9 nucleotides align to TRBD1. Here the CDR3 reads CASSPRTGASYEQYF. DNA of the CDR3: TGTGCCAGCTCACCTCGGACAGGGGCCTCCTACGAGCAGTACTTC.